This note documents a single T cell receptor beta chain sequence. The antigen remains unidentified. The source of the sample is a study of T cell repertoires in cytomegalovirus infection. The wider study: The public TCR beta signatures pointed to both CMV infection and matching HLA type.

Points from the study as a whole: Of the TCR beta families, the public ones yielded a cumulative frequency that identified carriers of CMV plus the relevant HLA.

TCRdb analysed the reads with MiXCR anew, one entry per CDR3 protein. The sample consists of roughly 300,000 distinct CDR3 sequences, 8% to 9.5% of them appearing once. V was shortened by 6 bases and J by 5 bases, with 11 bases between the two germline ends. This CDR3 spans 13 amino acids. The sequenced sample was PBMCs. The sequence derives from a human donor in good health (CMV status not recorded). Some clones in this sample may be carry-over from other donors' samples. This chain joins TRBV12-3 or TRBV12-4 and TRBJ2-1; D uncertain. CDR3 protein: CASRPPNDNEQFF. The CDR3 DNA is TGTGCCAGCAGGCCGCCCAATGACAATGAGCAGTTCTTC.